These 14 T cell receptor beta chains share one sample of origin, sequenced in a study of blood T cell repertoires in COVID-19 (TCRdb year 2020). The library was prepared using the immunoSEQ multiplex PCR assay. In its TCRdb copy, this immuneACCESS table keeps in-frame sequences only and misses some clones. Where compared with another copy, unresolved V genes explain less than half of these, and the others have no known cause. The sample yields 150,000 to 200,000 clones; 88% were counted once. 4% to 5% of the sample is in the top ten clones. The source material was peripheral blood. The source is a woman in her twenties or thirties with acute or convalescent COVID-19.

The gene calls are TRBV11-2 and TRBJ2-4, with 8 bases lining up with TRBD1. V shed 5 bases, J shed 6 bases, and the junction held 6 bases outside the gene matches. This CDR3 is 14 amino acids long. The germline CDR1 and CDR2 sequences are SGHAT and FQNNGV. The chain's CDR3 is CASSNRGIANIQYF. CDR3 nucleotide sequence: TGTGCCAGCAGCAACAGGGGGATCGCAAACATTCAGTACTTC.

The CDR3 is CASSLVVMGRELFF. DNA of the CDR3: TGTGCCAGCAGCTTAGTCGTTATGGGCAGGGAGCTGTTTTTT. This sequence joins TRBV11-2 and TRBJ2-2; D unclear. Germline loops: CDR1 SGHAT, CDR2 FQNNGV. The CDR3 runs 14 residues. V lost 1 base and J lost 9, with 12 bases in between.

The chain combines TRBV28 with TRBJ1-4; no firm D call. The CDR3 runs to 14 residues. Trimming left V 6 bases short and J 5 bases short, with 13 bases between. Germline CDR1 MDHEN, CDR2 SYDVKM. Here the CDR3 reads CASSLELGNEKLFF. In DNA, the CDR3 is TGTGCCAGCAGCCTAGAGCTTGGGAATGAAAAACTGTTTTTT.

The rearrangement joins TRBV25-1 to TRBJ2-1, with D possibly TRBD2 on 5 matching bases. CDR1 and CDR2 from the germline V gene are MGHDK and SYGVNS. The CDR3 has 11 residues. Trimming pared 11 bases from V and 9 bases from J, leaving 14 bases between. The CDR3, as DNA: TGTGCCTACCAAATAGGAGGTGAGCAGTTCTTC. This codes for CAYQIGGEQFF. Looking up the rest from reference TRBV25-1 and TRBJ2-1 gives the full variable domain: EADIYQTPRYLVIGTGKKITLECSQTMGHDKMYWYQQDPGMELHLIHYSYGVNSTEKGDLSSESTVSRIRTEHFPLTLESARPSHTSQYLCAYQIGGEQFFGPGTRLTVL.

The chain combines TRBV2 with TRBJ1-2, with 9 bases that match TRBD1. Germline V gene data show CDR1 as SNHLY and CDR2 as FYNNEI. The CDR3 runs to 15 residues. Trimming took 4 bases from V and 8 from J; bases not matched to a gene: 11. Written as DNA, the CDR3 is TGTGCCAGCAGTGGCACCCCGGGACAGGGAATGGGCTACACCTTC. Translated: CASSGTPGQGMGYTF.

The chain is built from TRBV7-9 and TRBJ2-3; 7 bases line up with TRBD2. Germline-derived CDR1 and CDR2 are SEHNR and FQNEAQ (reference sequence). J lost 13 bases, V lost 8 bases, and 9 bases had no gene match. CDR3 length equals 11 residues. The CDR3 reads CASGRALSKYF. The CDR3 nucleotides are TGTGCCAGCGGGAGGGCCCTTTCCAAGTATTTT.

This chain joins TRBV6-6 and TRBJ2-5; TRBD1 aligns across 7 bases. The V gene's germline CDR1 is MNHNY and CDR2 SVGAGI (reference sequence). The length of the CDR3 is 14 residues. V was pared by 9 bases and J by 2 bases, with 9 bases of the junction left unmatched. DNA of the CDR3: TGTGCCAGTACCGACAGGGCCACTCAAGAGACCCAGTACTTC. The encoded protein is CASTDRATQETQYF.

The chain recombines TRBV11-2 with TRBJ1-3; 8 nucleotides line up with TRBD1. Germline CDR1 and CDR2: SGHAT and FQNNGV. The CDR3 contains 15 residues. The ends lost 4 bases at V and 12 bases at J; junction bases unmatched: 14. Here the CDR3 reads CASSSVTGQVSHIYF. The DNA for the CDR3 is TGTGCCAGCAGCTCAGTAACGGGACAGGTATCTCACATATATTTT.

CDR3 region: CAIRQSGREETQYF. The CDR3 nucleotides read TGTGCCATCAGACAAAGCGGGAGGGAAGAGACCCAGTACTTC. V and J are TRBV10-3 and TRBJ2-5; 10 positions agree with TRBD2. Germline loops: CDR1 ENHRY, CDR2 SYGVKD. The J segment lost 3 bases and the V segment lost 6 bases, leaving 4 bases of the junction unmatched. The CDR3 totals 14 residues.

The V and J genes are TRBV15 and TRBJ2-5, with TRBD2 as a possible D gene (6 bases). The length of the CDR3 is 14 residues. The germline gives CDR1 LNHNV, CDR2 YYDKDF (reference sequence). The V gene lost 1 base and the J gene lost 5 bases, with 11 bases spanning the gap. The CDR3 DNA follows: TGTGCCACCAGCAGAGGGGACTTGGGCGAGACCCAGTACTTC. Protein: CATSRGDLGETQYF.

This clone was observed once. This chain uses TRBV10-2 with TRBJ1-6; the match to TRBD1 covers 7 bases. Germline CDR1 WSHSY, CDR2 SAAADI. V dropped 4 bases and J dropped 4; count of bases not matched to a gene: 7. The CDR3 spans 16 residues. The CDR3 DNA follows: TGCGCCAGCAGTGGAAGGGGGCGAGGGTATAATTCACCCCTCCACTTT. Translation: CASSGRGRGYNSPLHF.

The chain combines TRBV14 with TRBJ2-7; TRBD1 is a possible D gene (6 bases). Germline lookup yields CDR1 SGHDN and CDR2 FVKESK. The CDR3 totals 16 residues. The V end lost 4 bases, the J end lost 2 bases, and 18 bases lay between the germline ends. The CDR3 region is CASSRTPGQGAYEQYF. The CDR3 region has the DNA TGTGCCAGCAGCCGTACCCCGGGACAAGGAGCCTACGAGCAGTACTTC. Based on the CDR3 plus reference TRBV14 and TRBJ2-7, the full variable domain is EAGVTQFPSHSVIEKGQTVTLRCDPISGHDNLYWYRRVMGKEIKFLLHFVKESKQDESGMPNNRFLAERTGGTYSTLKVQPAELEDSGVYFCASSRTPGQGAYEQYFGPGTRLTVT.

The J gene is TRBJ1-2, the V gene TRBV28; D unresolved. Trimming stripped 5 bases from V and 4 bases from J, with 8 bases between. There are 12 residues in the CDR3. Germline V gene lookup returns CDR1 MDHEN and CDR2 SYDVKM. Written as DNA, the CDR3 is TGTGCCAGCAGTGGGCAGGCCTATGGCTACACCTTC. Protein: CASSGQAYGYTF.

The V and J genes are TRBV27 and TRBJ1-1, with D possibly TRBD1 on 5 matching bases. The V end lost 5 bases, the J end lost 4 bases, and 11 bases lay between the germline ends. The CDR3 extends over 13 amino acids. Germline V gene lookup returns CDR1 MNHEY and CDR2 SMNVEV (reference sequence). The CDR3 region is CASSGAPGTEAFF. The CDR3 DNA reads TGTGCCAGCAGTGGGGCGCCGGGCACTGAAGCTTTCTTT.